These 8 T cell receptor beta chains were sequenced from one sample in a study of Ad26.COV2.S vaccination and SARS-CoV-2 variants (dated by TCRdb to the early 2020s). Sample time point, as interpreted from the label and publication: individuals recovered from natural SARS-CoV-2 infection. The library was produced with the immunoSEQ multiplex PCR assay. Here the immuneACCESS table is served through TCRdb, limited to in-frame sequences with V and J called. Missing clones are a known gap in these copies; in checked studies unresolved V genes cover under half, and the rest lacks a known reason. Across this sample there are approximately 340,000 clones, with around 90% seen only once. Jointly, the top ten make up 3.9% of the sample. Sample: peripheral blood, taken after recovery from COVID-19. The receptors were sampled from a human donor who had recovered from COVID-19.

The rearrangement uses TRBV2 and TRBJ2-1; 12 bases are shared with TRBD2. There are 16 residues in the CDR3. Germline V gives CDR1 SNHLY, CDR2 FYNNEI. Unmatched junction bases numbered 4, after V lost 5 bases and J lost 2 bases. The CDR3: CASSPRTSGTYNEQFF. The CDR3 DNA is TGTGCCAGCAGTCCTAGGACTAGCGGGACCTACAATGAGCAGTTCTTC.

The rearrangement uses TRBV19 and TRBJ2-3; no clear D. CDR3 length equals 15 residues. V was shortened by 2 bases and J by 3 bases, with 12 bases between the two germline ends. The germline V gene encodes CDR1 LNHDA and CDR2 SQIVND (reference sequence). The CDR3 region is CASSIQPQGTDTQYF. CDR3 coding DNA: TGTGCCAGTAGTATACAGCCACAAGGAACAGATACGCAGTATTTT.

The rearrangement links TRBV2 to TRBJ2-5; tentatively, D is TRBD1 (6 bases). This CDR3 has 13 amino acids. Trimming left V 9 bases short and J 2 bases short, with 13 bases between. CDR1 and CDR2 from the germline V gene are SNHLY and FYNNEI. DNA for the CDR3: TGTGCCAGTACAGGGAGCGGACAAGAGACCCAGTACTTC. It translates to CASTGSGQETQYF.

This clone has only one observation. The rearrangement links TRBV7-6 to TRBJ2-3; D is perhaps TRBD1 or TRBD2 (5 bases each). This CDR3 spans 14 amino acids. CDR1 and CDR2 (germline): SGHVS, FNYEAQ. The germline V and J ends were trimmed by 5 bases and 1 base, with 10 bases remaining between them. This chain's CDR3 is CASSLRGRTDTQYF. The CDR3 DNA is TGTGCCAGCAGCCTTCGGGGACGCACAGATACGCAGTATTTT.

The chain combines TRBV11-1 with TRBJ2-7; 7 nucleotides match TRBD2. In germline, CDR1 is SGHAT, CDR2 FQDESV (reference sequence). V lost 1 base, J lost 5 bases, and 11 bases stayed unmatched. The CDR3 covers 16 residues. The CDR3 sequence is CASSLGNGRRYDEQYF. The CDR3 region has the DNA TGTGCCAGCAGCTTAGGTAACGGGAGGAGGTACGACGAGCAGTACTTC. Combining the CDR3 with reference TRBV11-1 and TRBJ2-7 gives the whole variable domain EAEVAQSPRYKITEKSQAVAFWCDPISGHATLYWYRQILGQGPELLVQFQDESVVDDSQLPKDRFSAERLKGVDSTLKIQPAELGDSAMYLCASSLGNGRRYDEQYFGPGTRLTVT.

This clone came up a few times. The chain combines TRBV24-1 with TRBJ1-3; TRBD1 is a possible D gene (5 bases). CDR1 is KGHDR and CDR2 is SFDVKD in the germline V gene. The CDR3 runs 14 residues. The V and J ends lost 9 bases and 0 bases respectively, with 11 bases between them. The CDR3 DNA reads TGTGCCACCGGGGACTTCTCCTCTGGAAACACCATATATTTT. Encoded protein: CATGDFSSGNTIYF.

The rearrangement joins TRBV11-1 to TRBJ2-7; possible D gene TRBD2, 6 bases. The CDR3 contains 15 residues. Between the trimmed V and J ends, which lost 1 base and 0 bases, there was a span of 10 bases. Germline CDR1 and CDR2: SGHAT and FQDESV (reference sequence). Written as DNA, the CDR3 is TGTGCCAGCAGCTTAGGGGCGGGATACTCCTACGAGCAGTACTTC. Amino acids: CASSLGAGYSYEQYF.

V usage is TRBV9 and J usage is TRBJ1-2, with TRBD1 matching over 7 bases. The CDR3 is made up of 15 amino acids. Germline V gives CDR1 SGDLS, CDR2 YYNGEE. With 2 bases clipped from V and 3 bases from J, the junction kept 7 bases outside the gene matches. This chain's CDR3 is CASSVQGGADYGYTF. The CDR3 coding sequence is TGTGCCAGCAGCGTTCAGGGGGGCGCAGACTATGGCTACACCTTC.